This entry concerns a single TCR beta chain. Clones were sequenced by immunoSEQ multiplex PCR, and TCRdb holds only the in-frame ones, with some missing. The sample comprises approximately 75,000 clones, roughly 80% of which are singletons, and about 6.6% rests with the top ten. This entry comes from a study of radiotherapy plus CTLA-4 blockade in lung cancer. The specimen comprised peripheral blood, sampled from a patient treated with radiotherapy plus ipilimumab. The origin of this receptor is a human donor with non-small cell lung cancer who had a complete response to radiotherapy plus ipilimumab.

CDR3 residues: CASSQEAVRAPGDQPQHF. The CDR3 DNA sequence: TGCGCCAGCAGCCAAGAGGCAGTGCGGGCCCCCGGGGATCAGCCCCAGCATTTT. The chain is built from TRBV4-1 and TRBJ1-5; no firm D call. Trimming shortened V by 0 bases and J by 5 bases, and 20 bases separated the two germline ends. The CDR3 consists of 18 residues. Germline lookup yields CDR1 MGHRA and CDR2 YSYEKL.